This T cell receptor (beta chain) was documented in a study of T cells after somatic rescue of genetic block. The assay was immunoSEQ multiplex PCR, and TCRdb's table has in-frame clones only and misses some. Here the sample spans about 63,000 clones, about 92% being singletons. Germline CDR1 MNHNY, CDR2 SVGAGI (reference sequence). The V end was cut by 6 bases, the J end by 5 bases, with 17 bases between. The CDR3 sequence is 14 residues long. Sequenced: peripheral blood mononuclear cells (PBMCs). The receptor comes from a man aged 35-49 years. The chain joins TRBV6-6 to TRBJ2-7; a weak D match, TRBD1 (8 bases). DNA of the CDR3: TGTGCCAGCAGCCCAACAGGGGGGGGGCACGAGCAGTACTTC. This encodes CASSPTGGGHEQYF.